This T cell receptor (beta chain) appears in the sequencing data of a study of CDR3 diversity in severe acne. This clonotype occurred once. Using its own MiXCR run on the PCR reads, TCRdb lists one record per CDR3 protein. The data show around 91,000 distinct CDR3 sequences, 45% to 65% seen once. The TCR was taken from a male donor in good health, without acne. Sequencing was performed on blood.

The CDR3 sequence is CASSVEDSGREEQYF. The CDR3 coding sequence is TGCGCCAGCAGCGTTGAAGATTCGGGGCGAGAGGAGCAGTACTTC. V gene TRBV5-1 combines with J gene TRBJ2-7; D may match TRBD1 or TRBD2 (5 bases each). Trimming removed 4 bases at V and 7 bases at J, with 21 bases between. Germline assignment: CDR1 SGHRS and CDR2 YFSETQ. The CDR3 runs to 15 residues.